This T cell receptor (beta chain) was identified in a study of shared clonotypes between healthy human individuals (dated by TCRdb to 2018 to 2020). For the wider study: The cohort included three men and two women between 18 and 49 years of age. For each donor, CD4 naive and CD4 memory were each given three plates, CD8 naive was given two plates, and CD8 memory was given one plate. The study deeply sequenced blood TCR repertoires of five healthy adults to estimate repertoire size and the extent of clonotype sharing between individuals. To increase sequencing depth and limit assay-specific biases, TCR repertoire library preparation and sequencing were carried out by different laboratories using diverse techniques. Leukapheresis yielded between about 0.94 and 9 billion PBMCs per donor. General findings and caveats noted by the study authors: Sampling was limited to blood, and TCR repertoires in tissue likely differ from TCR repertoires in blood. When four donors were compared, the shared fraction of clonotypes was about 5% for naive CD4, 3.5% for naive CD8, 2.3% for memory CD4, and 0.4% for memory CD8. Clonotypes shared by all four sorted-subset donors showed higher generation probabilities than non-shared clonotypes. Even with the large sequencing depth, rarefaction of the sorted-subset datasets indicated that sequencing was incomplete. Estimated clonotype richness was generally larger for naive than for memory subsets. Based on pairwise subsampling, the degree of clonotype sharing among donors was expected to be affected by sequencing depth. The genetic and exposure-history diversity represented was limited by the small number of donors.

Using the deep immunoSEQ assay, multiplex PCR amplified TCR CDR3 regions from genomic DNA. Extracted genomic DNA from each cell subset was spread evenly across all wells of several immunoSEQ 96-well plates, with each plate serving as a replicate. Each replicate PCR for sorted subsets received 150 to 250 ng genomic DNA, equal to roughly 33,000 T cell genomes. Purified libraries were measured with a Qubit 3.0 fluorometer, size-checked on a Bioanalyzer 2100, and measured again with the KAPA Library Quantification kit. Every immunoSEQ 96-well plate was sequenced on a dedicated single-read 150-cycle Illumina NextSeq 550 flow cell. In the source study's methods: Because the immunoSEQ output held only junctional sequences and lacked quality scores, the filtering could not match the filtering applied to full-length reads. To assign V/J genes and CDR3, sequences were annotated against IMGT germline references using PyIR, a Python wrapper for IgBLAST v1.9. Reads with weak V/J assignments (E-value above 1e-6), missing CDR3, stop codons, out-of-frame junctions, or ambiguous translated residues were removed. V3J clonotypes were defined by identical inferred V gene, J gene, and CDR3 amino acid sequence. To compute the percentage overlap between repertoires, the number of shared unique clonotypes was divided by the size of the smaller repertoire. Repertoire richness was assessed with RTK rarefaction, the Chao1 estimator, and Recon v2.1 estimates of unobserved clonotypes. Generation probabilities were computed with OLGA for all TCRbeta clonotypes obtained by the gDNA method from several donors. The source is immuneACCESS, and TCRdb retained only in-frame sequences with V and J called. Part of the clones is not carried over; for the studies checked, unresolved V genes explain less than half of this, and the remainder is unexplained. That table furnishes V, J and clone size, whereas the DNA furnished D and trimming. This sample gives approximately 980,000 clones in total; 60% to 85% of them show up just once. The ten largest account for roughly 1.5% of the sample.

Concerning this clone itself: The antigen it recognizes is unknown. No much larger clone exists at a distance of one base, and base qualities are not known.

V is shortened by 2 bases, J by 7 bases, and the region joining them spans 9 bases. The CDR3 holds 12 amino acids from the cysteine to the phenylalanine. Just the 36-base CDR3 DNA is kept, in frame starting at base 1. The germline V gene specifies SNHLY as CDR1 and FYNNEI as CDR2. The donors were healthy, HIV-negative adults with no recently reported acute infections or vaccinations. Only Caucasian adults living in Nashville, Tennessee, USA were represented among the donors. CD4+ T cells were enriched by magnetic negative selection; naive cells were then positively selected on CD45RA, and the negative fraction formed the memory subset. Blood was obtained by leukapheresis, after which PBMCs were separated by Ficoll-Histopaque density gradient centrifugation and cryopreserved in liquid nitrogen vapor phase. Purity and quantity of every magnetically sorted T cell population were checked by analytical flow cytometry. Genomic DNA was isolated from every sorted fraction and measured by UV absorbance on a Nanodrop 2000c.

The rearranged chain carries TRBV2 and TRBJ2-7; the D gene is perhaps TRBD1, on 5 matching bases. The TCR sequence derives from a man aged 18 to 30 in good health. Sequencing was carried out using memory CD4+ T cells sorted from blood. Sample cell subset or site, as interpreted from the label and publication: CD45RA-negative fraction. The nucleotide sequence is given as TGTGCCAGCAGTGAATCCAGGGTAGAGCAGTACTTC. It specifies CASSESRVEQYF. The entire variable domain, with the stretches around the CDR3 drawn from the reference TRBV2 and TRBJ2-7 proteins, is EPEVTQTPSHQVTQMGQEVILRCVPISNHLYFYWYRQILGQKVEFLVSFYNNEISEKSEIFDDQFSVERPDGSNFTLKIRSTKLEDSAMYFCASSESRVEQYFGPGTRLTVT.